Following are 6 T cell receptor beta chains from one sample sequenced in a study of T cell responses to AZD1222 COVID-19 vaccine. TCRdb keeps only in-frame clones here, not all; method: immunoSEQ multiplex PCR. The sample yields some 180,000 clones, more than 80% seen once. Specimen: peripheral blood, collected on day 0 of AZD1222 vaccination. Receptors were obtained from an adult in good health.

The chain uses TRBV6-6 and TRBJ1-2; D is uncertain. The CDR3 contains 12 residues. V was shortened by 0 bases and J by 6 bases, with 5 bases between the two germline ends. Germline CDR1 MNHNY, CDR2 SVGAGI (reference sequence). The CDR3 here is CASSYSRDGYTF. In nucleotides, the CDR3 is TGTGCCAGCAGTTACTCAAGGGATGGCTACACCTTC.

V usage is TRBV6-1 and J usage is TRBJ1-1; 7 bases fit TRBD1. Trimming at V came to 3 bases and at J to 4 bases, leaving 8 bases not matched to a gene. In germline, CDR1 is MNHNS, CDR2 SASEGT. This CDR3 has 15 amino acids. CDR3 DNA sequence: TGTGCCAGCAGTGACGACAGGGTTTATGGCACTGAAGCTTTCTTT. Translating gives CASSDDRVYGTEAFF.

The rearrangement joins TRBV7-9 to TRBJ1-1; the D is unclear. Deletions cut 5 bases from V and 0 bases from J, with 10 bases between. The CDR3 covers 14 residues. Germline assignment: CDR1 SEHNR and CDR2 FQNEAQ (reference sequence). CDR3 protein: CASSPPGLNTEAFF. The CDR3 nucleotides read TGTGCCAGCAGCCCGCCGGGCCTGAACACTGAAGCTTTCTTT.

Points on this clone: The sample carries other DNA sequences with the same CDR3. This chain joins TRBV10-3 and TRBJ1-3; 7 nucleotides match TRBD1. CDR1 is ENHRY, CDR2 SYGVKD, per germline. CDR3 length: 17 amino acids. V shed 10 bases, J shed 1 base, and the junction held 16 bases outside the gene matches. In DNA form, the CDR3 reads TGTGCCACCTTTCGAGGCGGCACAGGGGCTTCTGGAAACACCATATATTTT. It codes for CATFRGGTGASGNTIYF.

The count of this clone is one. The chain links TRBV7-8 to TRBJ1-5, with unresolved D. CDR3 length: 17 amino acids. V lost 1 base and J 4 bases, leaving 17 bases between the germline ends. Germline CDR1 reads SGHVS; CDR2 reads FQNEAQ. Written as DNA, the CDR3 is TGTGCCAGCAGCTTAGAGTCCCAACCGAAAGGAAATCAGCCCCAGCATTTT. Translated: CASSLESQPKGNQPQHF. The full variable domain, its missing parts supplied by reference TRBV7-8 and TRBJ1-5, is GAGVSQSPRYKVAKRGQDVALRCDPISGHVSLFWYQQALGQGPEFLTYFQNEAQLDKSGLPSDRFFAERPEGSVSTLKIQRTQQEDSAVYLCASSLESQPKGNQPQHFGDGTRLSIL.

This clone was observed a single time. The CDR3 loop reads CASSSSGQGGETQYF. DNA of the CDR3: TGTGCCAGCAGCTCATCGGGACAGGGGGGGGAGACCCAGTACTTC. This sequence joins TRBV5-4 and TRBJ2-5, with 11 nucleotides matching TRBD1. V was clipped by 3 bases and J by 5 bases; unmatched bases: 6. Germline V CDR1 and CDR2: SGHNT, YYREEE (reference sequence). The CDR3 is 15 amino acids.